The 26 T cell receptor beta chains below all came from one sample that was sequenced in a study of blood T cells in healthy people across ages (dated by TCRdb to between 2014 and 2017). Libraries were constructed by 5' RACE. The sequencing machine was an Illumina HiSeq 2500. A second PCR of about 7 to 12 cycles was performed with a sample-barcoded 5' primer and a J-beta primer mix. The public reads were run again by TCRdb, first through fastp at Q25 and then through MiXCR, and only productive beta chains were kept. Rows with one shared CDR3 protein collapse into an entry with the most common genes and DNA. Here the sample has over a million distinct CDR3 sequences; 42% occur a single time. The ten top clones hold roughly 7.9% of the sample. Sequences were obtained from blood. The origin of the receptors is a young woman in good health.

About this clonotype itself: A read error may explain this, as a much larger clone is one base away. The chain carries TRBV20-1 and TRBJ2-5; D not certain. Between the trimmed V and J ends, which lost 5 bases and 3 bases, there was a span of 19 bases. Germline V gene data show CDR1 as DFQATT and CDR2 as SNEGSKA (reference sequence). The CDR3 runs to 15 residues. For the CDR3, the DNA is TGCAGTGCTGCCGACTGGGCAGCAAGTAAAGAGACCCAGTACTTC. This sequence encodes CSAADWAASKETQYF.

This clonotype was seen more than once but under ten times. The CDR3: CASSGTGVIWPQHF. CDR3 DNA sequence: TGTGCCAGCTCCGGGACAGGGGTGATATGGCCCCAGCATTTT. This rearrangement joins TRBV25-1 to TRBJ1-5; 10 nucleotides agree with TRBD1. This CDR3 has 14 residues. V shed 8 bases, J shed 9 bases, and the junction held 10 bases outside the gene matches. The germline gives CDR1 MGHDK, CDR2 SYGVNS. Full variable domain (rest looked up from reference TRBV25-1 and TRBJ1-5): EADIYQTPRYLVIGTGKKITLECSQTMGHDKMYWYQQDPGMELHLIHYSYGVNSTEKGDLSSESTVSRIRTEHFPLTLESARPSHTSQYLCASSGTGVIWPQHFGDGTRLSIL.

This clonotype was seen a few times. The V gene is TRBV20-1, the J gene TRBJ2-5; TRBD1 matches at 7 bases. The germline gives CDR1 DFQATT, CDR2 SNEGSKA (reference sequence). The CDR3 length is 13 residues. Trimming at V came to 5 bases and at J to 1 base, leaving 4 bases not matched to a gene. The CDR3 DNA is TGCAGTGCTCCCCGACAGGGCCAAGAGACCCAGTACTTC. Amino acid sequence: CSAPRQGQETQYF.

Comment on this clonotype: The CDR3 end shows no conserved phenylalanine or tryptophan, and so a read error is likely. V gene TRBV28 combines with J gene TRBJ1-2; the match to TRBD1 covers 7 bases. CDR1 is MDHEN and CDR2 is SYDVKM in the germline V gene. The CDR3 has 14 residues. The CDR3, as DNA: TGCGCCAGTCTTTCCGACAGGGTGTTCTATGGCTACACCTAC. Protein sequence: CASLSDRVFYGYTY.

The chain joins TRBV6-5 to TRBJ2-7; D is undetermined. The length of the CDR3 is 12 residues. V was clipped by 6 bases and J by 11 bases, with 17 bases between them. Germline CDR1 and CDR2: MNHEY and SVGAGI. CDR3 nucleotide sequence: TGTGCCAGCAGACTACCTCCGAATTGGGAGTACTTC. It specifies CASRLPPNWEYF.

The chain links TRBV24-1 to TRBJ2-5; D might be TRBD1 (5 bases). V lost 6 bases, J lost 4 bases, and 17 bases lay in between. Germline CDR1 KGHDR, CDR2 SFDVKD. The CDR3 runs 15 residues. The CDR3, as DNA: TGTGCCACCAGTTCAGGGCTAAACATGGGAGAGACCCAGTACTTC. This translates into CATSSGLNMGETQYF.

V and J are TRBV20-1 and TRBJ2-5, with D hard to call. Trimming left V 2 bases short and J 11 bases short, with 24 bases between. The CDR3 sequence is 15 residues long. Germline loops: CDR1 DFQATT, CDR2 SNEGSKA (reference sequence). Here the CDR3 DNA reads TGCAGTGCTAGAAACCAACGTCCTACACTGAATGAGCAGTACTTC. Its translation: CSARNQRPTLNEQYF.

V gene TRBV20-1 combines with J gene TRBJ2-1; TRBD1 might be the D (6 bases). Trimming cost V 5 bases and J 9 bases, with 14 bases left between them. Germline V lookup: CDR1 DFQATT, CDR2 SNEGSKA (reference sequence). The CDR3 loop spans 12 amino acids. The CDR3, as DNA: TGCAGTGCTGGGGGCCTCCCCACTGAGCAGTTCTTC. Translation gives CSAGGLPTEQFF.

This clonotype was recorded at least ten times. The chain has TRBV20-1 and TRBJ2-3; D is unresolved. Trimming removed 5 bases from V and 6 bases from J, with 15 bases in between. This CDR3 is 13 amino acids long. Looked up from germline, CDR1 is DFQATT and CDR2 is SNEGSKA (reference sequence). CDR3 in DNA: TGCAGTGCTTACCACCCCCTAGGGGATACGCAGTATTTT. It specifies CSAYHPLGDTQYF.

This clonotype was counted only a few times. V is TRBV3-1 and J is TRBJ2-5, with TRBD2 matching over 9 bases. There are 15 residues in the CDR3. Per germline, CDR1 LGHDT and CDR2 YNNKEL (reference sequence). Unmatched junction bases numbered 5, after V lost 4 bases and J lost 2 bases. CDR3 loop: CASSLSGGLQETQYF. The CDR3 bases are TGTGCCAGCAGCCTTAGCGGGGGCCTTCAAGAGACCCAGTACTTC.

This clonotype occurred a few times. V is TRBV12-5 and J is TRBJ2-3, with D perhaps TRBD2 (5 bases). Per germline, CDR1 LGHNT and CDR2 FRNRAP. The CDR3 is 16 amino acids. V lost 1 base to trimming and J lost 2 bases, with 13 bases between them. The CDR3 sequence: CASGLARAGNTDTQYF. The DNA for the CDR3 is TGTGCTAGTGGTTTGGCCCGGGCCGGGAACACAGATACGCAGTATTTT.

The chain links TRBV7-9 to TRBJ1-1; 7 bases are shared with TRBD1. In germline, CDR1 is SEHNR, CDR2 FQNEAQ (reference sequence). This CDR3 is built from 14 residues. V shed 5 bases and J 2 bases; nucleotides not matched to a gene: 5. The CDR3, as DNA: TGTGCCAGCAGCGTTAAGGGGGCCAACACTGAAGCTTTCTTT. Encoded protein: CASSVKGANTEAFF.

The chain has TRBV5-4 and TRBJ2-1, with 8 bases that match TRBD2. Looked up from germline, CDR1 is SGHNT and CDR2 is YYREEE (reference sequence). The CDR3 has 13 amino acids. V lost 9 bases to trimming and J lost 7 bases; unmatched junction nucleotides: 9. CDR3 sequence reads: CAIDSGIRNEQFF. The DNA for the CDR3 is TGTGCCATCGATAGCGGGATAAGAAATGAGCAGTTCTTC.

V and J are TRBV7-2 and TRBJ2-5, with D unclear. The V gene's germline CDR1 is SGHTA and CDR2 FQGNSA. V lost 4 bases and J lost 11, with 11 bases in between. The CDR3 consists of 11 residues. In nucleotides, the CDR3 is TGTGCCAGCAGCTACTATGGTGAGCAGTACTTC. It codes for CASSYYGEQYF.

The chain uses TRBV28 and TRBJ1-1, with TRBD1 matching over 9 bases. With 2 bases clipped from V and 4 bases from J, the junction kept 5 bases outside the gene matches. Per germline, CDR1 MDHEN and CDR2 SYDVKM. The CDR3 contains 15 residues. CDR3 DNA sequence: TGTGCCAGCAGTTTAGGGACAGGGTTCGGCACTGAAGCTTTCTTT. This gives the protein CASSLGTGFGTEAFF.

This chain joins TRBV11-3 and TRBJ2-3; D is possibly TRBD2 (5 bases). This CDR3 contains 12 residues. CDR1 and CDR2 from the germline V gene are SGHNT and YENEEA. V lost 5 bases and J 9 bases, leaving 12 bases between the germline ends. As DNA, the CDR3 is TGTGCCAGCAGCATCGGAGGAAGGACGCAGTATTTT. Amino acid sequence: CASSIGGRTQYF.

This clonotype was found a few times. This sequence joins TRBV7-2 and TRBJ2-5; 8 positions agree with TRBD2. The CDR3 is made up of 15 amino acids. V lost 5 bases, J lost 0 bases, and 5 bases stayed unmatched. The germline V gene encodes CDR1 SGHTA and CDR2 FQGNSA. The CDR3 region is CASSHTSGNQETQYF. The CDR3 nucleotides are TGTGCCAGCAGCCATACTAGCGGAAACCAAGAGACCCAGTACTTC.

The V gene is TRBV20-1, the J gene TRBJ1-1, with D uncertain. Trimming left V 6 bases short and J 10 bases short, with 15 bases between. The V gene's germline CDR1 is DFQATT and CDR2 SNEGSKA (reference sequence). CDR3 length equals 11 residues. CDR3 in amino acids: CSAPTDRGAFF. The DNA for the CDR3 is TGCAGTGCCCCAACGGACCGCGGAGCTTTCTTT.

The chain combines TRBV20-1 with TRBJ1-5; 8 bases are shared with TRBD1. The CDR3 covers 18 residues. Germline assignment: CDR1 DFQATT and CDR2 SNEGSKA (reference sequence). V trimming: 6 bases; J trimming: 3 bases; junction bases outside the gene matches: 19. The CDR3 DNA follows: TGCAGTGCCTACCCCGTACGGGACAGGAGTTTGGTCAATCAGCCCCAGCATTTT. Its protein product is CSAYPVRDRSLVNQPQHF.

V gene TRBV7-3 combines with J gene TRBJ2-3; the D gene is possibly TRBD1 (5 bases). This CDR3 comprises 15 residues. Germline V gene sequence: CDR1 SGHTA, CDR2 FQGTGA. V lost 5 bases and J 2 bases, leaving 14 bases between the germline ends. CDR3 amino acids: CASSPLGVNTDTQYF. For the CDR3, the DNA is TGTGCCAGCAGCCCTCTAGGGGTTAACACAGATACGCAGTATTTT.

CDR3 coding DNA: TGTGCCAGCAGCCACGTACACGGCTACGAGCAGTACTTC. It yields the protein CASSHVHGYEQYF. The chain couples TRBV7-9 to TRBJ2-7; D unclear. There are 13 residues in the CDR3. V lost 5 bases and J 3 bases, leaving 11 bases between the germline ends. Germline CDR1 is SEHNR and CDR2 is FQNEAQ (reference sequence).

This clonotype was observed a handful of times. The chain uses TRBV4-2 and TRBJ2-1; TRBD2 agrees at 10 bases. There are 14 residues in the CDR3. Germline values: CDR1 LGHNA, CDR2 YNFKEQ. Germline trimming cut 5 bases from V and 8 bases from J; bases unmatched to any gene: 6. The CDR3: CASSARGTSDEQFF. DNA of the CDR3: TGTGCCAGCAGCGCAAGGGGGACTAGCGATGAGCAGTTCTTC.

The chain joins TRBV5-1 to TRBJ2-1; D uncertain. V lost 6 bases and J 7 bases, leaving 11 bases between the germline ends. Per germline, CDR1 SGHRS and CDR2 YFSETQ. The CDR3 extends over 12 amino acids. The CDR3 nucleotides are TGCGCCAGCAACCGAAGGGAAAATGAGCAGTTCTTC. Amino acid sequence: CASNRRENEQFF.

The CDR3 nucleotides are TGTGCCGGATGTTCTAGCGGGGGCACAGATACGCAGTATTTT. Amino acids: CAGCSSGGTDTQYF. This chain joins TRBV2 and TRBJ2-3, with TRBD2 matching 9 bases. The germline V gene has CDR1 SNHLY and CDR2 FYNNEI. Trimming removed 11 bases from V and 1 base from J; junction bases left unmatched: 7. CDR3 length: 14 residues.

This clonotype was picked up a small number of times. The chain is built from TRBV21-1 and TRBJ2-4; the table's D call of TRBD2 was not tested on the DNA. TRBV21-1 is a recognized pseudogene. The CDR3 loop spans 17 amino acids. In nucleotides, the CDR3 is TGTGCCAGCAGCAAACCGCTAGCGGAATTAGCCAAAAACATTCAGTACTTC. It specifies CASSKPLAELAKNIQYF.

This clonotype turned up a few times. V usage is TRBV5-1 and J usage is TRBJ2-5; 11 bases align to TRBD2. This CDR3 spans 16 amino acids. Germline loops: CDR1 SGHRS, CDR2 YFSETQ. Trimming at V came to 2 bases and at J to 5 bases, leaving 8 bases not matched to a gene. CDR3 sequence (DNA): TGCGCCAGCAGCTTTGTGACTAGCGGGACTGGGGAGACCCAGTACTTC. Protein: CASSFVTSGTGETQYF. Full variable domain (missing parts from reference TRBV5-1 and TRBJ2-5): KAGVTQTPRYLIKTRGQQVTLSCSPISGHRSVSWYQQTPGQGLQFLFEYFSETQRNKGNFPGRFSGRQFSNSRSEMNVSTLELGDSALYLCASSFVTSGTGETQYFGPGTRLLVL.